These T cell receptor beta chains were read from a single sample in a study of shared T cell receptors in the human thymus. Method: immunoSEQ multiplex PCR; TCRdb's copy keeps in-frame clones and lacks some. The table has hundreds of thousands of clones, 88% seen once. The same data also went into a second study, on human thymus T cells.

Sequencing was done on a sample of thymocytes. All receptors come from a boy less than two years old with a congenital heart defect. CDR3s include the opening cysteine and the closing phenylalanine or tryptophan. Each record gives: CDR3 protein, CDR3 DNA, D gene, V gene, J gene, clone size. The D gene is left open where the match is weak. Clone size is stated in some rows and not others, as once, few, many or a class when expanded.

CASTPSLGGTQYF	TGCGCCAGCACCCCGTCGCTCGGGGGTACGCAGTATTTT	.	TRBV10-2	TRBJ2-3	.
CAWSPRLAGGGETQYF	TGTGCCTGGAGTCCTCGCCTAGCGGGGGGGGGAGAGACCCAGTACTTC	TRBD2	TRBV30	TRBJ2-5	.
CASSLAPGTEEWYTEAFF	TGCGCCAGCAGCTTGGCACCAGGGACAGAGGAATGGTACACTGAAGCTTTCTTT	TRBD1	TRBV5-1	TRBJ1-1	.
CASSVGDNTEAFF	TGTGCCAGCAGCGTAGGAGATAACACTGAAGCTTTCTTT	.	TRBV9	TRBJ1-1	.
CASEDSYGYTF	TGTGCCAGCGAGGACTCCTATGGCTACACCTTC	.	TRBV5-8	TRBJ1-2	.
CASSGPVYEQYF	TGTGCCAGCTCAGGGCCGGTCTACGAGCAGTACTTC	.	TRBV18	TRBJ2-7	.
CASGRLAGGDLSYNEQFF	TGTGCTAGTGGTCGGCTAGCGGGAGGCGATCTCTCCTACAATGAGCAGTTCTTC	TRBD2	TRBV12-5	TRBJ2-1	.
CASSLGDRGSSSGANVLTF	TGTGCCAGCAGCTTGGGGGACAGGGGGTCGAGCTCTGGGGCCAACGTCCTGACTTTC	TRBD1	TRBV5-6	TRBJ2-6	.
CASSSTVAKNIQYF	TGTGCCAGCAGTTCCACTGTAGCCAAAAACATTCAGTACTTC	.	TRBV27	TRBJ2-4	once
CASSSSIAGPSYNEQFF	TGTGCCAGCAGCTCCTCGATAGCGGGCCCCTCCTACAATGAGCAGTTCTTC	TRBD2	TRBV7-3	TRBJ2-1	.
CASSQATGTVNEQYF	TGCGCCAGCAGCCAGGCAACAGGGACAGTGAACGAGCAGTACTTC	TRBD1	TRBV4-3	TRBJ2-7	.
CASSQDPTGDREGEQFF	TGCGCCAGCAGCCAAGATCCCACCGGGGACAGGGAAGGTGAGCAGTTCTTC	TRBD1	TRBV4-3	TRBJ2-1	.
CASSRGLAAETQYF	TGTGCCAGCAGCCGAGGACTAGCCGCGGAGACCCAGTACTTC	TRBD2	TRBV7-2	TRBJ2-5	.
CASSGTISTSGRAGELFF	TGTGCCAGCTCGGGGACCATCTCGACTAGCGGGAGAGCCGGGGAGCTGTTTTTT	TRBD2	TRBV18	TRBJ2-2	few
CASSPDKPSGNTIYF	TGTGCCAGCTCACCGGACAAACCCTCTGGAAACACCATATATTTT	.	TRBV18	TRBJ1-3	few
CASSPTGGVTGELFF	TGTGCCAGCAGTCCGACAGGGGGCGTGACCGGGGAGCTGTTTTTT	TRBD1	TRBV27	TRBJ2-2	few
CASSQDWVGTSGAEQYF	TGCGCCAGCAGCCAAGATTGGGTAGGGACTAGCGGAGCTGAGCAGTACTTC	TRBD2	TRBV4-1	TRBJ2-7	.
CATSRDRGSYNEQFF	TGTGCCACCAGCAGAGATCGAGGCAGCTACAATGAGCAGTTCTTC	.	TRBV15	TRBJ2-1	.
CASSPDRDGADTQYF	TGCGCCAGCAGCCCGGACAGGGATGGGGCAGATACGCAGTATTTT	TRBD1	TRBV5-1	TRBJ2-3	.
CASSIDRCSSTQYF	TGTGCCAGCAGCATCGACAGGTGTTCTAGTACGCAGTATTTT	.	TRBV7-9	TRBJ2-3	.
CASSESDGGYEQYF	TGTGCCAGCAGTGAATCGGACGGAGGCTACGAGCAGTACTTC	.	TRBV25-1	TRBJ2-7	.
CASSTRYRDNTDTQYF	TGTGCCAGTAGTACCCGATACCGGGACAACACAGATACGCAGTATTTT	.	TRBV19	TRBJ2-3	.
CASSPLGQGGEKLFF	TGTGCCAGCAGCCCTCTGGGGCAGGGCGGTGAGAAACTGTTTTTT	.	TRBV5-6	TRBJ1-4	.
CASSRLKLALASYEQYF	TGTGCCAGCAGCCGCCTGAAGCTAGCGTTAGCCTCCTACGAGCAGTACTTC	.	TRBV11-2	TRBJ2-7	.
CASSQAPGQPKETQYF	TGCGCCAGCAGCCAAGCCCCGGGACAGCCCAAGGAGACCCAGTACTTC	TRBD1	TRBV4-3	TRBJ2-5	.
CASSLSPGLARPDTQYF	TGTGCCAGCAGCTTATCCCCGGGACTAGCCCGCCCAGATACGCAGTATTTT	TRBD2	TRBV11-2	TRBJ2-3	.
CASSQENEGNTNYGYTF	TGCGCCAGCAGCCAAGAGAATGAGGGAAACACTAACTATGGCTACACCTTC	.	TRBV4-3	TRBJ1-2	once
CASSYQSTQNNQFVNNEQFF	TGTGCCAGCAGTTATCAATCGACTCAGAATAACCAATTTGTCAACAATGAGCAGTTCTTC	.	TRBV27	TRBJ2-1	.
CASTTRGLAGELDNEQFF	TGTGCCAGCACCACCCGGGGACTAGCGGGAGAATTGGACAATGAGCAGTTCTTC	TRBD2	TRBV27	TRBJ2-1	.
CASSLTRQGISYEQYF	TGTGCCAGCAGCTTAACACGACAGGGAATCTCCTACGAGCAGTACTTC	TRBD1	TRBV7-9	TRBJ2-7	once
CASSLSGTSGRARSSYNEQFF	TGTGCCAGCAGTTTATCTGGGACTAGCGGGAGGGCCCGGAGCTCCTACAATGAGCAGTTCTTC	TRBD2	TRBV27	TRBJ2-1	once
CASSLSRMSNTEAFF	TGTGCCAGCAGCTTATCGAGGATGTCCAACACTGAAGCTTTCTTT	.	TRBV7-9	TRBJ1-1	.
CASSLRHRETQYF	TGTGCCAGCAGCTTAAGACATCGGGAGACCCAGTACTTC	.	TRBV5-4	TRBJ2-5	.
CAIGQGSDTQYF	TGTGCCATCGGACAGGGGTCAGATACGCAGTATTTT	TRBD1	TRBV10-3	TRBJ2-3	.
CASSPKGGADYGYTF	TGTGCCAGCAGCCCCAAGGGGGGGGCGGACTATGGCTACACCTTC	.	TRBV5-6	TRBJ1-2	.
CASSLRFELAAQETQYF	TGTGCCAGCAGCTTGCGATTTGAACTAGCGGCTCAAGAGACCCAGTACTTC	TRBD2	TRBV5-6	TRBJ2-5	.
CASGAITGGLNQPQHF	TGTGCCAGCGGGGCAATCACAGGGGGGCTAAATCAGCCCCAGCATTTT	TRBD1	TRBV27	TRBJ1-5	.
CASSPEDYLYNEQFF	TGTGCCAGCAGCCCGGAAGACTACCTCTACAATGAGCAGTTCTTC	.	TRBV6-5	TRBJ2-1	.
CASSSRTRTSGWTGELFF	TGTGCCAGCAGCTCGCGAACAAGGACTAGCGGGTGGACCGGGGAGCTGTTTTTT	TRBD2	TRBV5-8	TRBJ2-2	once
CASSFRFGDSSYNEQFF	TGTGCCAGCAGCTTTCGTTTCGGGGATAGTTCCTACAATGAGCAGTTCTTC	.	TRBV5-5	TRBJ2-1	.
CATSTGTQPQHF	TGTGCCACCTCGACAGGGACTCAGCCCCAGCATTTT	TRBD1	TRBV6-5	TRBJ1-5	.
CASSFTVKSTDTQYF	TGTGCCAGCAGCTTTACAGTCAAGAGCACAGATACGCAGTATTTT	.	TRBV11-3	TRBJ2-3	.
CSVEEASGSTYEQYF	TGCAGCGTTGAAGAGGCTAGCGGGAGCACCTACGAGCAGTACTTC	TRBD2	TRBV29-1	TRBJ2-7	.
CASSMTGSGEQYF	TGTGCCAGCAGCATGACAGGGTCCGGCGAGCAGTACTTC	TRBD1	TRBV7-8	TRBJ2-7	.
CASSQKAGGLAHEQFF	TGTGCCAGCAGCCAAAAAGCGGGAGGACTAGCGCATGAGCAGTTCTTC	TRBD2	TRBV14	TRBJ2-1	.
CASSPGRGSGANVLTF	TGCGCCAGCAGCCCTGGCCGAGGCTCTGGGGCCAACGTCCTGACTTTC	.	TRBV4-3	TRBJ2-6	.